This TCR beta chain was sequenced for a study of T cells in Graves' hyperthyroidism and ophthalmopathy. Overall study findings and caveats: Most expanded thyroid clonotypes above 0.001 recurred in blood. By a 13 V-J model, ophthalmopathy was set apart from stable hyperthyroidism.

Stable hyperthyroidism: no ophthalmopathy progression over 18 months of follow-up. Amplification yielded TCR beta CDR3 regions, with RNA transcripts as the source. A set of HTBI primers served as the primers for a first-round RT-PCR of the TCR CDR3. MiXCR was run by TCRdb on the multiplex PCR reads, yielding one entry per CDR3 protein. Among approximately 400,000 distinct CDR3 sequences listed, about 15% were seen once. The V end was cut by 5 bases, the J end by 4 bases, with 12 bases between. CDR3 length: 14 residues. Germline CDR1 LGHDT, CDR2 YNNKEL (reference sequence). With regard to this clonotype: Its antigen is unidentified.

Sequencing was done on a sample of blood. This clonotype was sampled from a woman aged 55-69 years with Graves' hyperthyroidism. V gene TRBV3-1 combines with J gene TRBJ1-3, with D hard to call. CDR3 in amino acids: CASSSVFQGNTIYF. The DNA of the CDR3 is TGTGCCAGCAGCTCGGTCTTCCAGGGAAACACCATATATTTT.